This TCR beta chain was recovered during a study of T cell repertoires in aging, cancer and after chemotherapy. On the study more broadly: Donor ages fell into six groups from 30 or younger up to 70 or older. Patients with glioblastoma brain tumors were sampled before and after temozolomide-based therapy. The full dataset contained 8.5 million to 10 million TCR reads.

TCR beta rearrangements were amplified from peripheral blood genomic DNA. By share, this clonotype ranks as medium-sized. Its matching antigen is unknown. Multiplex touch-down PCR with TRB-A/B primers amplified rearranged V-D-J TRB sequences. TCRdb called the multiplex PCR reads again in MiXCR, with one record for every CDR3 protein. Counted here are approximately 2,000 distinct CDR3 sequences, around a quarter occurring once; the ten biggest clones make up about 40%. Study conclusions and caveats: Loss of evenness, beyond lost richness, contributed to age-related TCR diversity decline in cancer patients.

The germline CDR1 and CDR2 sequences are MNHNY and SVGAGI (reference sequence). The CDR3 is 14 amino acids. Trimming left V 5 bases short and J 6 bases short, with 17 bases between. The clonotype was recovered from a human donor with a solid tumor. The chain carries TRBV6-6 and TRBJ2-7; a weak D match, TRBD2 (6 bases). The specimen was blood. The CDR3 protein is CASSPLAEKGEQYF. In DNA, the CDR3 is TGTGCCAGCAGTCCACTAGCAGAGAAGGGCGAGCAGTACTTC.